This T cell receptor beta chain stems from a study of cytomegalovirus exposure and HLA in healthy donors. Study findings and constraints: CMV serostatus was the sole immune exposure information available.

In the case of this clone: Its target is unknown.

Though probably carrying unrecorded immune exposures, donors were nominally healthy at sampling. The PCR had 60 Vbeta and 13 Jbeta primers. Sequencing used immunoSEQ multiplex PCR; TCRdb keeps in-frame clones, though not all of them. The sample table sets out 95,000 to 150,000 clones. With 6 bases removed from V and 4 bases from J, the gap between germline ends came to 18 bases. This CDR3 has 15 residues. CDR1 MNHNS and CDR2 SASEGT come from the germline V gene. This rearrangement joins TRBV6-1 to TRBJ1-1; tentatively, D is TRBD1 (6 bases). The sample consisted of PBMCs. The clonotype comes from a man aged 18 to 29 in good health and CMV-seronegative. The CDR3 region is CASRLGGTGGTEAFF. CDR3 in DNA: TGTGCCAGCAGGTTAGGGGGAACCGGTGGCACTGAAGCTTTCTTT.